This record covers a single T cell receptor (beta chain). Antigen unknown. V lost 5 bases, J lost 0 bases, and 9 bases stayed unmatched. The CDR3 runs to 16 residues. The germline V gene encodes CDR1 SNHLY and CDR2 FYNNEI. One entry per CDR3 protein, called by TCRdb with MiXCR from the RT-PCR reads. This table has hundreds of thousands of distinct CDR3 sequences, more than 11% appearing once. This specimen comes from a study of response to subunit inactivated influenza vaccine. General study findings and limits: Authors suggested each seasonal influenza vaccination recruits few new T cells.

The sample was PBMCs from blood, taken about 14 days before vaccination. The receptor was derived from a man aged 45-65 years who received an inactivated influenza vaccine. V is TRBV2 and J is TRBJ1-1; 7 bases are shared with TRBD1. CDR3 protein: CASSRDSLRVNTEAFF. The CDR3 nucleotides are TGTGCCAGCAGTCGGGACAGCCTGAGGGTGAACACTGAAGCTTTCTTT.